Shown below are 18 T cell receptor beta chains from a single sample sequenced in a study of blood T cell repertoires in COVID-19. Repertoires were generated with immunoSEQ multiplex PCR, while TCRdb's copy carries only in-frame clones and drops some. The sample records under 350,000 clones, 80% to 90% being singletons. Sequenced: PBMCs or T cells enriched from blood (not recorded which). These receptors were collected from a middle-aged woman with acute COVID-19.

The table lists this clone with a count of one. The J gene is TRBJ1-6, the V gene TRBV11-2, with TRBD1 as a possible D gene (5 bases). Deletions cut 2 bases from V and 9 bases from J, with 8 bases between. The CDR3 extends over 13 amino acids. Germline V CDR1 and CDR2: SGHAT, FQNNGV. The CDR3: CASSLTGGSPLHF. The DNA for the CDR3 is TGTGCCAGCAGCTTAACGGGGGGTTCACCCCTCCACTTT.

This chain joins TRBV5-8 and TRBJ1-1; D not resolved. The CDR3 contains 15 residues. CDR1 SGHTS and CDR2 YDEGEE come from the germline V gene. V lost 1 base and J lost 4, with 14 bases in between. The CDR3 bases are TGTGCCAGCAGCTTGTCGATATTGGAGGGCACTGAAGCTTTCTTT. It encodes CASSLSILEGTEAFF. Full variable domain (rest looked up from reference TRBV5-8 and TRBJ1-1): EAGVTQSPTHLIKTRGQQATLRCSPISGHTSVYWYQQALGLGLQFLLWYDEGEERNRGNFPPRFSGRQFPNYSSELNVNALELEDSALYLCASSLSILEGTEAFFGQGTRLTVV.

The rearrangement uses TRBV6-5 and TRBJ2-2, with a weak D call TRBD1 (5 bases). There are 13 residues in the CDR3. V was shortened by 2 bases and J by 5 bases, with 6 bases between the two germline ends. The V gene's germline CDR1 is MNHEY and CDR2 SVGAGI. The CDR3 spells CASSYRGTGELFF. The CDR3 DNA is TGTGCCAGCAGTTACAGGGGTACCGGGGAGCTGTTTTTT.

The chain joins TRBV6-5 to TRBJ2-1; 8 bases map to TRBD1. The CDR3 runs to 14 residues. Germline V gene sequence: CDR1 MNHEY, CDR2 SVGAGI. J gave up 4 bases and V 7 bases, and 6 bases lay outside the gene matches. As DNA, the CDR3 is TGTGCCAGCACCACAGGGGGGCGGTACAATGAGCAGTTCTTC. Amino acids: CASTTGGRYNEQFF.

The chain has TRBV4-3 and TRBJ2-3, with 14 positions matching TRBD2. Germline CDR1 is LGHNA and CDR2 is YSLEER. The CDR3 totals 18 residues. The trim removed 4 bases at V and 0 bases at J, leaving 6 bases unmatched. CDR3: CASSPRLAGGPSTDTQYF. DNA for the CDR3: TGCGCCAGCAGCCCAAGACTAGCGGGAGGGCCGAGCACAGATACGCAGTATTTT.

In its sample, this clone was seen a few times. A read error may produce the germline difference seen at one junction end. The DNA of the CDR3 is TGTGCCAGCAGCGGCTCGGGGGGAAGGGCCTTC. Translated, it gives CASSGSGGRAF. The chain recombines TRBV3-1 (or the pseudogene TRBV3-2) with TRBJ1-2; possibly TRBD1 for D (5 bases). Germline CDR1 LGHDT, CDR2 YNNKEL (reference sequence). This CDR3 region has 11 residues.

The chain uses TRBV12-5 and TRBJ1-1; no clear D gene. V lost 3 bases, J lost 1 base, and 12 bases lay in between. CDR3 length equals 15 residues. Germline V gene lookup returns CDR1 LGHNT and CDR2 FRNRAP. CDR3 DNA: TGTGCTAGTGGTTTTGGAGGGAAGTGGAACACTGAAGCTTTCTTT. This codes for CASGFGGKWNTEAFF.

The chain uses TRBV10-3 and TRBJ1-2; 9 positions match TRBD1. Germline CDR1 ENHRY, CDR2 SYGVKD. V lost 0 bases to trimming and J lost 6 bases; unmatched junction nucleotides: 5. This CDR3 has 15 amino acids. Here the CDR3 DNA reads TGTGCCATCAGTGAGTCTGAGGGACAGGGTAATGGCTACACCTTC. This translates into CAISESEGQGNGYTF.

The chain links TRBV5-4 to TRBJ2-5; D is possibly TRBD2 (5 bases). Per the germline V gene, CDR1 is SGHNT and CDR2 is YYREEE (reference sequence). Trimming removed 4 bases at V and 5 bases at J, with 18 bases between. This CDR3 region has 15 residues. The CDR3 DNA sequence: TGTGCCAGCAGCATCTCCGGGAAGAAGATGGAGACCCAGTACTTC. It is translated as CASSISGKKMETQYF.

The table lists this clone with a count of one. The rearrangement uses TRBV14 and TRBJ1-5; TRBD1 matches 8 bases. The CDR3 has 15 amino acids. V trimming: 1 base; J trimming: 5 bases; junction bases outside the gene matches: 4. Germline CDR1 is SGHDN and CDR2 is FVKESK. The CDR3 DNA follows: TGTGCCAGCAGCCAAGGACAGGGGCCTTATCAGCCCCAGCATTTT. Encoded protein: CASSQGQGPYQPQHF.

This clone was recorded once. This chain's CDR3 is CASSVGSRGRIHSYNEQFF. CDR3 DNA sequence: TGTGCCAGCAGCGTAGGATCGAGAGGGCGGATACACTCCTACAATGAGCAGTTCTTC. The chain is built from TRBV9 and TRBJ2-1, with D perhaps TRBD2 (5 bases). The germline V gene encodes CDR1 SGDLS and CDR2 YYNGEE. The CDR3 is 19 residues long. V was trimmed by 0 bases and J by 0 bases, leaving 19 bases between them.

J is TRBJ1-2 and V is TRBV5-4, with 7 bases that match TRBD1. From germline, CDR1 is SGHNT and CDR2 YYREEE (reference sequence). This CDR3 has 14 amino acids. V lost 3 bases and J lost 10; bases outside the gene matches: 12. The CDR3, as DNA: TGTGCCAGCAGCTGGGGGCGAGACAGGGTGAACTACACCTTC. Protein product: CASSWGRDRVNYTF.

The chain carries TRBV7-8 and TRBJ2-7; D is perhaps TRBD2 (5 bases). The CDR3 totals 13 residues. Germline V gene data show CDR1 as SGHVS and CDR2 as FQNEAQ. Trimming removed 3 bases from V and 6 bases from J, with 12 bases in between. CDR3 in DNA: TGTGCCAGCAGCTTGAGGACTCAAACCGAGCAGTACTTC. It encodes CASSLRTQTEQYF.

J is TRBJ2-1 and V is TRBV5-4; 7 positions agree with TRBD2. This CDR3 is built from 15 residues. V was pared by 4 bases and J by 5 bases, with 9 bases of the junction left unmatched. CDR1 and CDR2 (germline): SGHNT, YYREEE (reference sequence). DNA for the CDR3: TGTGCCAGCAGCCCCGCATGGGGGGGAAACAATGAGCAGTTCTTC. Protein sequence: CASSPAWGGNNEQFF. Filled out from reference TRBV5-4 and TRBJ2-1, the complete variable domain reads ETGVTQSPTHLIKTRGQQVTLRCSSQSGHNTVSWYQQALGQGPQFIFQYYREEENGRGNFPPRFSGLQFPNYSSELNVNALELDDSALYLCASSPAWGGNNEQFFGPGTRLTVL.

The genes are TRBV7-8 and TRBJ2-3; TRBD1 might be the D (5 bases). The V end lost 5 bases, the J end lost 4 bases, and 10 bases lay between the germline ends. Germline V lookup: CDR1 SGHVS, CDR2 FQNEAQ. The CDR3 length is 13 residues. The CDR3 loop reads CASSQYRSDTQYF. CDR3 DNA: TGTGCCAGCAGCCAGTACAGGTCAGATACGCAGTATTTT.

Only one count was recorded for this clone. The genes are TRBV5-1 and TRBJ1-4; D is unresolved. Germline V gives CDR1 SGHRS, CDR2 YFSETQ. V lost 2 bases and J 8 bases, leaving 13 bases between the germline ends. The CDR3 has 14 residues. DNA for the CDR3: TGCGCCAGCAGCTTAGGCAGGCCTCGAGAAAAACTGTTTTTT. Translating it yields CASSLGRPREKLFF.

The chain uses TRBV5-1 and TRBJ1-1, with 11 bases aligning to TRBD1. This CDR3 region has 14 residues. Per the germline V gene, CDR1 is SGHRS and CDR2 is YFSETQ. Losses at the gene ends were 4 bases for V and 5 bases for J; bases not matched to a gene: 4. In DNA form, the CDR3 reads TGCGCCAGCAGCGCTGGGACAGGGGGGACTGAAGCTTTCTTT. This codes for CASSAGTGGTEAFF.

The rearrangement uses TRBV27 and TRBJ2-3; the match to TRBD2 covers 16 bases. Germline trimming cut 10 bases from V and 2 bases from J; bases unmatched to any gene: 21. This CDR3 spans 21 amino acids. CDR1 is MNHEY and CDR2 is SMNVEV in the germline V gene (reference sequence). The CDR3 region has the DNA TGTGCCAAACCCCGGGGGGGGGCCACCGGGACTAGCGGGAGGGCCACAGATACGCAGTATTTT. Its translation is CAKPRGGATGTSGRATDTQYF.